The 16 T cell receptor beta chains below come from one sample, sequenced in a study of identifying expanded T cells in peripheral blood (dated 2019 in TCRdb). The method was the immunoSEQ multiplex PCR assay. The immuneACCESS repertoire file appears here via TCRdb, limited to in-frame rearrangements. These files lack a portion of the clones; in checked studies, under half of the deficit traces to unresolved V genes, and the cause of the others is not known. This sample holds about 100,000 clones; over 80% were observed only once. The ten largest account for more than 5.5% of the sample. Sequencing was done on a sample of blood. The source is a person aged 18 to 70 in good health.

This chain uses TRBV6-1 with TRBJ2-1; TRBD2 matches at 12 bases. Germline V lookup: CDR1 MNHNS, CDR2 SASEGT. Trimming cost V 0 bases and J 5 bases; bases outside gene matches: 5. CDR3 length: 17 residues. The CDR3 loop reads CASSEASSGGANNEQFF. The CDR3 DNA is TGTGCCAGCAGTGAAGCGTCTAGCGGGGGGGCGAACAATGAGCAGTTCTTC.

This clone was seen once. The rearrangement uses TRBV6-6 and TRBJ1-1; 10 bases align to TRBD1. This CDR3 spans 15 amino acids. V was pared by 3 bases and J by 8 bases, with 9 bases of the junction left unmatched. Germline-derived CDR1 and CDR2 are MNHNY and SVGAGI (reference sequence). This CDR3 reads CASSYSTGGRWEAFF. In DNA form, the CDR3 reads TGTGCCAGCAGTTATTCGACAGGGGGCAGGTGGGAAGCTTTCTTT.

This clone was counted only a few times. The chain couples TRBV2 to TRBJ1-5; D is unclear. This CDR3 is 16 amino acids long. Germline V CDR1 and CDR2: SNHLY, FYNNEI. The V and J ends lost 7 bases and 0 bases respectively, with 16 bases between them. The CDR3 sequence: CASTVRPAASNQPQHF. Written as DNA, the CDR3 is TGTGCCAGCACGGTCAGGCCCGCCGCTAGCAATCAGCCCCAGCATTTT.

The chain carries TRBV5-4 and TRBJ1-4, with a weak D call TRBD1 (5 bases). V lost 4 bases, J lost 4 bases, and 17 bases lay in between. Germline V gives CDR1 SGHNT, CDR2 YYREEE (reference sequence). This CDR3 is built from 16 residues. The CDR3 sequence: CASSGGGLRGNEKLFF. The CDR3 region has the DNA TGTGCCAGCAGCGGCGGAGGGTTGAGGGGTAATGAAAAACTGTTTTTT.

The rearrangement joins TRBV10-3 to TRBJ2-3, with 12 bases fitting TRBD2. Losses at the gene ends were 10 bases for V and 3 bases for J; bases not matched to a gene: 8. CDR3 length: 15 residues. The V gene's germline CDR1 is ENHRY and CDR2 SYGVKD. The CDR3 here is CASRLGLAGTDTQYF. CDR3 bases: TGTGCCAGCCGCCTTGGACTAGCGGGGACAGATACGCAGTATTTT.

V gene TRBV27 combines with J gene TRBJ2-7, with a tentative D call TRBD1 (5 bases). Germline V gives CDR1 MNHEY, CDR2 SMNVEV (reference sequence). V was clipped by 0 bases and J by 0 bases, with 15 bases between them. The CDR3 has 17 residues. CDR3 nucleotide sequence: TGTGCCAGCAGTTTATCATGGGGCAGTGGCAACTCCTACGAGCAGTACTTC. It encodes CASSLSWGSGNSYEQYF.

The chain is built from TRBV7-9 and TRBJ2-1, with a possible D match to TRBD2 (5 bases). This CDR3 region has 18 residues. V was cut by 2 bases and J by 1 base, with 18 bases left in between. CDR1 is SEHNR and CDR2 is FQNEAQ in the germline V gene (reference sequence). CDR3 nucleotides: TGTGCCAGCAGCTTAAACTTCGGGGTGGCGAGGTCCTACAATGAGCAGTTCTTC. This encodes CASSLNFGVARSYNEQFF.

This chain joins TRBV5-6 and TRBJ1-1; tentatively, D is TRBD1 (6 bases). The CDR3 has 16 residues. Trimming shortened V by 1 base and J by 5 bases, and 18 bases separated the two germline ends. Germline V gene data show CDR1 as SGHDT and CDR2 as YYEEEE. CDR3 sequence: CASSLRGWGAITEAFF. The CDR3 bases are TGTGCCAGCAGCTTGCGGGGCTGGGGGGCGATTACTGAAGCTTTCTTT.

The chain links TRBV4-1 to TRBJ1-3; TRBD1 might be the D (5 bases). In germline, CDR1 is MGHRA, CDR2 YSYEKL. Deletions cut 1 base from V and 0 bases from J, with 10 bases between. The CDR3 consists of 16 residues. CDR3 bases: TGCGCCAGCAGCCAAGCGCACAGGAACTCTGGAAACACCATATATTTT. Translation: CASSQAHRNSGNTIYF.

The rearrangement links TRBV9 to TRBJ1-2; tentatively, D is TRBD1 (6 bases). V was cut by 2 bases and J by 1 base, with 15 bases left in between. Germline lookup yields CDR1 SGDLS and CDR2 YYNGEE. This CDR3 has 16 amino acids. The CDR3 DNA reads as TGTGCCAGCAGCGTCCCCTCCGGGACACTTAACTATGGCTACACCTTC. Translation: CASSVPSGTLNYGYTF.

This chain joins TRBV9 and TRBJ1-2; 7 nucleotides agree with TRBD1. CDR1 SGDLS and CDR2 YYNGEE come from the germline V gene. The junction had 7 bases not matched to a gene; V was cut back by 4 bases and J by 4 bases. The CDR3 has 14 amino acids. The CDR3 sequence is CASSPTTGVYGYTF. The CDR3 region has the DNA TGTGCCAGCAGCCCGACCACAGGGGTCTATGGCTACACCTTC.

The chain combines TRBV7-2 with TRBJ1-2, with D unresolved. Trimming cost V 4 bases and J 0 bases, with 6 bases left between them. Germline V gives CDR1 SGHTA, CDR2 FQGNSA. This CDR3 is 13 amino acids long. CDR3 residues: CASSWETNYGYTF. The DNA for the CDR3 is TGTGCCAGCAGCTGGGAGACTAACTATGGCTACACCTTC. Variable domain in full (rest from reference TRBV7-2 and TRBJ1-2): GAGVSQSPSNKVTEKGKDVELRCDPISGHTALYWYRQSLGQGLEFLIYFQGNSAPDKSGLPSDRFSAERTGGSVSTLTIQRTQQEDSAVYLCASSWETNYGYTFGSGTRLTVV.

CDR3 protein: CASSRQALCTF. In nucleotides, the CDR3 is TGTGCCAGCAGCCGACAGGCTCTGTGCACCTTC. The rearrangement links TRBV5-8 to TRBJ1-2, with TRBD1 as a possible D gene (6 bases). CDR1 and CDR2 from the germline V gene are SGHTS and YDEGEE. The CDR3 has 11 amino acids. Trimming took 4 bases from V and 13 from J, leaving 14 bases between them.

This clone was seen a single time. V usage is TRBV12-5 and J usage is TRBJ2-2; D assignment may be TRBD1 or TRBD2 (5 bases each). Trimming shortened V by 5 bases and J by 3 bases, and 25 bases separated the two germline ends. This CDR3 is 19 amino acids long. CDR1 is LGHNT, CDR2 FRNRAP, per germline. The CDR3: CASGTLKGPGRSYTGELFF. CDR3 bases: TGTGCTAGTGGTACTCTAAAGGGGCCAGGGAGAAGTTACACCGGGGAGCTGTTTTTT.

This sequence joins TRBV7-2 and TRBJ2-7; D is unclear. CDR1 and CDR2 (germline): SGHTA, FQGNSA. CDR3 length: 12 amino acids. V lost 4 bases and J lost 2, with 6 bases in between. CDR3 sequence (DNA): TGTGCCAGCAGCTCCCACACCTACGAGCAGTACTTC. Its translation: CASSSHTYEQYF.

The gene calls are TRBV5-4 and TRBJ1-1; D gene ambiguous. V dropped 3 bases and J dropped 3 bases, with 18 bases sitting between them. Germline CDR1 and CDR2: SGHNT and YYREEE (reference sequence). This CDR3 has 16 residues. The CDR3 DNA reads as TGTGCCAGCAGCTCCAACTTATGGACCCGAGACACTGAAGCTTTCTTT. This gives the protein CASSSNLWTRDTEAFF. Variable domain in full (rest from reference TRBV5-4 and TRBJ1-1): ETGVTQSPTHLIKTRGQQVTLRCSSQSGHNTVSWYQQALGQGPQFIFQYYREEENGRGNFPPRFSGLQFPNYSSELNVNALELDDSALYLCASSSNLWTRDTEAFFGQGTRLTVV.